A selection of T cell receptor beta chains follows, all from one sample in a study of T-cell reconstitution after alpha-beta-depleted transplantation in children. TCRdb independently ran MiXCR on the PCR reads; one entry per CDR3 protein. The data contain 300,000 or so distinct CDR3 sequences, about 10% of them singletons. The specimen comprised PBMCs from the stem cell graft donor, sampled from the stem cell graft. The receptor set was obtained from a human donor who donated a stem cell graft to a child with SCID. Both conserved end residues are part of each CDR3. Fields, in order: V gene, J gene, CDR3 protein.

TRBV9,TRBJ2-2,CASNVGGARTGELFF
TRBV7-9,TRBJ2-7,CASSHPYEGYEQYF
TRBV2,TRBJ2-7,CASNKGASYEQYF
TRBV10-3,TRBJ2-1,CAITPRGGGYNEQFF
TRBV6-4,TRBJ1-1,CASSEGGMNTEAFF
TRBV5-1,TRBJ1-5,CASSLDGLPGQPQHF
TRBV20-1,TRBJ2-4,CSAMERRIAKNIQYF
TRBV20-1,TRBJ2-7,CSARDQTDLYEQYF
TRBV3-1,TRBJ2-7,CASSQADSYEQYF
TRBV10-3,TRBJ2-3,CAISESAGNTDTQYF
TRBV5-5,TRBJ2-1,CASSWWASGGNEQFF
TRBV12-3/TRBV12-4,TRBJ1-1,CASSLAVPVNTEAFF
TRBV7-6,TRBJ2-2,CASSFQTAHTGELFF
TRBV5-1,TRBJ2-3,CATGLAGGTDTQYF
TRBV5-1,TRBJ2-3,CASSGGTLASADTQYF
TRBV11-2,TRBJ2-2,CASSLDSRPGKAGELFF
TRBV6-1,TRBJ2-7,CASSSKRQGARISYEQYF
TRBV5-1,TRBJ2-7,CASSYSGLTYEQYF
TRBV9,TRBJ2-1,CASSTGLVSNEQFF
TRBV6-5,TRBJ1-6,CASSYLGQGNSPLHF
TRBV7-2,TRBJ2-1,CASSLGGGLNNEQFF
TRBV7-6,TRBJ1-1,CASSALTGANTEAFF
TRBV7-3,TRBJ2-2,CASSPTSGGRNTGELFF
TRBV5-1,TRBJ2-7,CASSPEAAYEQYF
TRBV3-1,TRBJ2-3,CASSQVGGLRGTDTQYF
TRBV12-3/TRBV12-4,TRBJ2-1,CASSLIAGASYNEQFF
TRBV20-1,TRBJ2-3,CSARPGTSGVRDTQYF
TRBV5-6,TRBJ2-1,CASSPLFFSGGPYNEQFF
TRBV6-1,TRBJ1-5,CASSEQSYQPQHF
TRBV28,TRBJ2-7,CASSLGTGANEQYF
TRBV29-1,TRBJ2-3,CSARTSGGAVDTQYF
TRBV29-1,TRBJ1-1,CSVEGMDMNTEAFF
TRBV2,TRBJ2-1,CASKEDPEQFF
TRBV12-3/TRBV12-4,TRBJ1-3,CASSLVDTIYF
TRBV7-2,TRBJ1-1,CASSLEAALTEAFF
TRBV12-3/TRBV12-4,TRBJ2-3,CASSFRAGGDTQYF
TRBV28,TRBJ1-2,CASSILTGGNGYTF
TRBV5-1,TRBJ2-1,CASSPGSSYNEQFF
TRBV9,TRBJ2-5,CASSPQGTGGETQYF
TRBV7-9,TRBJ2-5,CASSDGTATIQETQYF
TRBV2,TRBJ1-5,CASSQQGASSNQPQHF
TRBV3-1,TRBJ2-7,CASSQGGYEQYF